Presented here are 28 T cell receptor beta chains from one specimen sequenced in a study of CD8 T cells in ankylosing spondylitis (dated by TCRdb to the late 2010s). Libraries came from 5' RACE. Sequencing instrument: Illumina HiSeq 2500. The public reads were reprocessed in TCRdb via fastp at Q25 and MiXCR, keeping in-frame beta chains. Under each unique CDR3 protein, matching rows form one entry showing the most common genes and DNA. In this sample the table shows 130,000 or so distinct CDR3 sequences, roughly 10% of which occur a single time. The ten largest make up 4.1% of the sample. The source material was blood, either unsorted or a sorted T cell fraction (not recorded which). The receptors were sampled from a female donor with ankylosing spondylitis or in good health (not recorded which).

This clonotype appeared many times. The V call is TRBV28, the J call TRBJ1-5, with TRBD1 matching 7 bases. From germline, CDR1 is MDHEN and CDR2 SYDVKM. Trimming cost V 5 bases and J 6 bases; bases outside gene matches: 10. The CDR3 totals 15 residues. The CDR3 protein is CASSTRQGISQPQHF. DNA of the CDR3: TGTGCCAGCAGTACACGACAGGGTATAAGTCAGCCCCAGCATTTT.

As for this clonotype: A read error is possible here, since a much larger clone lies one base away. The chain employs TRBV24-1 and TRBJ2-3; D gene ambiguous. Germline loops: CDR1 KGHDR, CDR2 SFDVKD. This CDR3 has 14 amino acids. CDR3 nucleotides: TGTGCCACCTGTGAACCGAAAGCAGCAGATACGCAGTATTTT. Amino acid sequence: CATCEPKAADTQYF.

This clonotype was seen many times. V gene TRBV12-3 or TRBV12-4 combines with J gene TRBJ2-1, with 10 bases matching TRBD1. This CDR3 is 12 amino acids long. The V and J ends lost 8 bases and 8 bases, in that order; junction bases with no gene match: 3. This CDR3 reads CASGGQGYEQFF. The CDR3 nucleotides are TGTGCCAGCGGGGGACAGGGGTATGAGCAGTTCTTC.

This chain uses TRBV2 with TRBJ2-7; D is possibly TRBD1 (6 bases). CDR3 size: 15 residues. Germline CDR1 is SNHLY and CDR2 is FYNNEI. Trimming shortened V by 6 bases and J by 5 bases, and 20 bases separated the two germline ends. This CDR3 reads CASSQTGTYQHEQYF. CDR3 bases: TGTGCCAGCAGCCAAACAGGGACCTACCAGCACGAGCAGTACTTC.

This clonotype has ten or more counts. V usage is TRBV24-1 and J usage is TRBJ1-5; no definite D call. V lost 1 base to trimming and J lost 0 bases, with 9 bases between them. Looked up from germline, CDR1 is KGHDR and CDR2 is SFDVKD. This CDR3 region has 16 residues. The CDR3 bases are TGTGCCACCAGTGATTTAACACTTTATAGCAATCAGCCCCAGCATTTT. Translated, it gives CATSDLTLYSNQPQHF.

This clonotype was counted many times. The chain links TRBV9 to TRBJ2-5; tentative D call: TRBD2 (7 bases). This CDR3 has 16 amino acids. Deletions cut 4 bases from V and 1 base from J, with 17 bases between. From germline, CDR1 is SGDLS and CDR2 YYNGEE. The CDR3 DNA reads as TGTGCCAGCAGCCCTAACGCGGGGGCGGTCCAAGAGACCCAGTACTTC. Amino acid sequence: CASSPNAGAVQETQYF.

This clonotype has ten or more counts. The chain couples TRBV14 to TRBJ2-4; D is unresolved. This CDR3 comprises 14 residues. Germline loops: CDR1 SGHDN, CDR2 FVKESK. V gave up 3 bases and J gave up 0 bases, with 6 bases separating them. CDR3 sequence (DNA): TGTGCCAGCAGCCAGAGTCTAGCCAAAAACATTCAGTACTTC. It is translated as CASSQSLAKNIQYF.

The V and J genes are TRBV12-3 or TRBV12-4 and TRBJ2-5; TRBD2 agrees at 10 bases. The CDR3 covers 14 residues. V lost 8 bases, J lost 1 base, and 4 bases stayed unmatched. This chain's CDR3 is CASGRTSGQETQYF. In DNA form, the CDR3 reads TGTGCCAGCGGCCGGACTAGCGGCCAAGAGACCCAGTACTTC.

This clonotype showed up just a few times. Given a much more abundant clone one base away, this may be a read error. The chain combines TRBV28 with TRBJ2-6; 8 bases align to TRBD2. Germline V gives CDR1 MDHEN, CDR2 SYDVKM. The CDR3 loop spans 19 amino acids. The CDR3 nucleotides are TGTGCCAGCAGTTCTCATCCCGGGACTAGGAGGGGTGGGGTCAACGTCCTGACTTTC. Its protein product is CASSSHPGTRRGGVNVLTF. The whole variable domain, filled in from reference TRBV28 and TRBJ2-6, reads DVKVTQSSRYLVKRTGEKVFLECVQDMDHENMFWYRQDPGLGLRLIYFSYDVKMKEKGDIPEGYSVSREKKERFSLILESASTNQTSMYLCASSSHPGTRRGGVNVLTFGAGSRLTVL.

This clonotype was observed many times. The chain uses TRBV18 and TRBJ2-1; 10 bases are shared with TRBD1. This CDR3 region has 15 residues. Looked up from germline, CDR1 is KGHSH and CDR2 is LQKENI. The J segment lost 6 bases and the V segment lost 3 bases, leaving 5 bases of the junction unmatched. The CDR3 coding sequence is TGTGCCAGCTCACCCCCGGGACAGGGGAGCAATGAGCAGTTCTTC. It translates to CASSPPGQGSNEQFF.

Many counts were recorded for this clonotype. The chain is built from TRBV20-1 and TRBJ1-4; TRBD1 matches 9 bases. With 3 bases clipped from V and 10 bases from J, the junction kept 9 bases outside the gene matches. The germline CDR1 and CDR2 sequences are DFQATT and SNEGSKA (reference sequence). CDR3 size: 14 residues. The CDR3 protein is CSARGTGLMGKLFF. In DNA, the CDR3 is TGCAGTGCTAGGGGGACAGGGCTAATGGGAAAACTGTTTTTT.

This clonotype was counted many times. This chain uses TRBV11-2 with TRBJ1-6; 11 bases line up with TRBD1. CDR1 and CDR2 from the germline V gene are SGHAT and FQNNGV. The junction had 2 bases not matched to a gene; V was cut back by 3 bases and J by 10 bases. The CDR3 runs to 14 residues. The CDR3 spells CASSLGQGDSPLHF. DNA of the CDR3: TGTGCCAGCAGCTTGGGACAGGGGGACTCACCCCTCCACTTT.

The J gene is TRBJ2-7, the V gene TRBV2; 12 nucleotides align to TRBD2. The CDR3 runs to 16 residues. V lost 5 bases to trimming and J lost 3 bases; unmatched junction nucleotides: 8. Germline values: CDR1 SNHLY, CDR2 FYNNEI. CDR3 loop: CASSQGLAGYLYEQYF. As DNA, the CDR3 is TGTGCCAGCAGTCAAGGACTAGCGGGATATCTCTACGAGCAGTACTTC.

This chain uses TRBV5-1 with TRBJ2-3, with 8 bases identical to TRBD1. Germline assignment: CDR1 SGHRS and CDR2 YFSETQ. The CDR3 is made up of 15 amino acids. Trimming cost V 4 bases and J 1 base; bases outside gene matches: 5. The CDR3 here is CASSLGGQGTDTQYF. The CDR3 DNA sequence: TGCGCCAGCAGCCTGGGGGGACAGGGCACAGATACGCAGTATTTT.

This sequence joins TRBV19 and TRBJ2-5; D is perhaps TRBD1 (6 bases). The CDR3 loop spans 13 amino acids. Germline V CDR1 and CDR2: LNHDA, SQIVND (reference sequence). V was shortened by 4 bases and J by 5 bases, with 11 bases between the two germline ends. CDR3 protein: CASSTTGWETQYF. DNA of the CDR3: TGTGCCAGTAGTACCACAGGGTGGGAGACCCAGTACTTC.

The CDR3 DNA reads TGTGCCAGCAGTTACTCGGGGCAAGGGGACGAGCAGTACTTC. Protein sequence: CASSYSGQGDEQYF. The J gene is TRBJ2-7, the V gene TRBV6-5; D possibly corresponds to TRBD1 (5 bases). V dropped 0 bases and J dropped 5 bases, with 11 bases sitting between them. The CDR3 loop spans 14 amino acids. Germline V gene lookup returns CDR1 MNHEY and CDR2 SVGAGI.

This clonotype was counted ten times or more. J is TRBJ2-1 and V is TRBV7-2; D gene ambiguous. The CDR3 covers 15 residues. V lost 3 bases to trimming and J lost 8 bases, with 17 bases between them. CDR1 SGHTA and CDR2 FQGNSA come from the germline V gene. The CDR3 sequence: CASSFSKASRDEQFF. The CDR3 DNA sequence: TGTGCCAGCAGCTTCTCCAAAGCTTCTAGGGATGAGCAGTTCTTC.

CDR3 bases: TGTGCCAGCAGTTTATACCTGGGACAGGGGTCTGGCTACACCTTC. Its protein is CASSLYLGQGSGYTF. This chain joins TRBV28 and TRBJ1-2; 10 bases are shared with TRBD1. There are 15 residues in the CDR3. The germline V gene encodes CDR1 MDHEN and CDR2 SYDVKM. With 1 base clipped from V and 7 bases from J, the junction kept 6 bases outside the gene matches.

In its sample, this clonotype was seen many times. The chain uses TRBV11-2 and TRBJ1-1, with D possibly being TRBD1 (6 bases). V lost 4 bases and J lost 4, with 16 bases in between. CDR1 SGHAT and CDR2 FQNNGV come from the germline V gene. The CDR3 extends over 15 amino acids. The CDR3: CASSSRDRQGTEAFF. In nucleotides, the CDR3 is TGTGCCAGCAGCTCAAGAGACAGGCAGGGCACTGAAGCTTTCTTT.

This clonotype was counted ten times or more. CDR3 nucleotide sequence: TGTGCCAGCAGTTTGGTTTCTAGCGGACTCTCCTACAATGAGCAGTTCTTC. Residues: CASSLVSSGLSYNEQFF. V gene TRBV27 combines with J gene TRBJ2-1; 7 bases are a match to TRBD2. The J segment lost 0 bases and the V segment lost 3 bases, leaving 8 bases of the junction unmatched. Germline assignment: CDR1 MNHEY and CDR2 SMNVEV (reference sequence). The CDR3 contains 17 residues.

This clonotype was recorded at least ten times. The chain couples TRBV30 to TRBJ1-2; D is undetermined. Trimming took off 1 base at V and 8 bases at J, with 17 bases between the two ends. In germline, CDR1 is GTSNPN, CDR2 SVGIG (reference sequence). There are 14 residues in the CDR3. As DNA, the CDR3 is TGTGCCTGGAGTGGGGAGGGCCTTTCTTGGGGCTACACCTTC. Protein: CAWSGEGLSWGYTF.

This clonotype was detected ten times or more. J is TRBJ2-7 and V is TRBV25-1; TRBD2 aligns across 8 bases. With 6 bases clipped from V and 10 bases from J, the junction kept 5 bases outside the gene matches. Germline V gene data show CDR1 as MGHDK and CDR2 as SYGVNS. CDR3 length equals 11 residues. The CDR3 spells CASSLSGRQYF. The CDR3 nucleotides are TGTGCCAGCAGCCTGAGCGGGAGACAGTACTTC.

In its sample, this clonotype was seen many times. The gene calls are TRBV6-5 and TRBJ2-2; TRBD2 agrees at 10 bases. The CDR3 is 16 residues long. V gave up 2 bases and J gave up 6 bases; unmatched junction bases: 6. CDR1 is MNHEY, CDR2 SVGAGI, per germline. The CDR3 coding sequence is TGTGCCAGCAGTTACGGTAGCGGGAGGTCCGCCGGGGAGCTGTTTTTT. Its translation is CASSYGSGRSAGELFF.

As regards this clonotype: Relative to the germline gene, one junction end is altered; a read error may explain this. This chain connects TRBV20-1 to TRBJ1-2; TRBD1 matches 7 bases. Germline CDR1 is DFQATT and CDR2 is SNEGSKA (reference sequence). The length of the CDR3 is 13 residues. The CDR3 DNA sequence: TGCAGTGCCACGGGAGGGGGCAACTATGGCGACTCCTTC. Amino acids: CSATGGGNYGDSF.

The chain carries TRBV18 and TRBJ2-2; the D is unclear. Germline-derived CDR1 and CDR2 are KGHSH and LQKENI. The CDR3 runs 13 residues. The V end was cut by 2 bases, the J end by 6 bases, with 7 bases between. The CDR3 is CASSPLHPGELFF. CDR3 nucleotide sequence: TGTGCCAGCTCACCATTGCACCCCGGGGAGCTGTTTTTT. Full variable domain (missing parts from reference TRBV18 and TRBJ2-2): NAGVMQNPRHLVRRRGQEARLRCSPMKGHSHVYWYRQLPEEGLKFMVYLQKENIIDESGMPKERFSAEFPKEGPSILRIQQVVRGDSAAYFCASSPLHPGELFFGEGSRLTVL.

This clonotype was recorded at least ten times. The rearrangement joins TRBV12-3 or TRBV12-4 to TRBJ1-5, with D maybe TRBD1 (5 bases). Trimming pared 0 bases from V and 5 bases from J, leaving 11 bases between. The CDR3 is 15 residues long. CDR3 in amino acids: CASSLAVSRDQPQHF. CDR3 DNA sequence: TGTGCCAGCAGTTTAGCCGTCTCCAGGGATCAGCCCCAGCATTTT.

This clonotype was detected ten times or more. The rearrangement links TRBV24-1 to TRBJ2-3; D uncertain. The CDR3 sequence is 16 residues long. The germline gives CDR1 KGHDR, CDR2 SFDVKD. V gave up 4 bases and J gave up 6 bases, with 19 bases separating them. This chain's CDR3 is CATSDPNPRNLDTQYF. In nucleotides, the CDR3 is TGTGCCACCAGTGACCCTAATCCCCGCAACTTGGATACGCAGTATTTT.

This clonotype was recorded many times. The chain joins TRBV5-1 to TRBJ2-3; no clear D gene. CDR3 length: 14 residues. The V end was cut by 0 bases, the J end by 2 bases, with 7 bases between. The germline gives CDR1 SGHRS, CDR2 YFSETQ. CDR3 region: CASSLVADTDTQYF. CDR3 DNA: TGCGCCAGCAGCTTGGTGGCGGACACAGATACGCAGTATTTT.